Presented here are 18 T cell receptor beta chains from one specimen sequenced in a study of blood T cell repertoires in COVID-19. Some clones are missing from TCRdb's copy, which holds only in-frame ones; the method was immunoSEQ multiplex PCR. The table shows around 230,000 clones, with 81% occurring only once. The material sequenced was peripheral blood. The origin of the receptors is a woman aged 80 or over with acute or convalescent COVID-19.

The rearrangement uses TRBV6-2 or TRBV6-3 and TRBJ1-1; D gene ambiguous. The germline V gene has CDR1 MNHEY and CDR2 SVGEGT. This CDR3 is 15 amino acids long. V was shortened by 1 base and J by 1 base, with 10 bases between the two germline ends. This chain's CDR3 is CASSYFRVGNTEAFF. For the CDR3, the DNA is TGTGCCAGCAGTTACTTCCGGGTCGGGAACACTGAAGCTTTCTTT.

This sequence joins TRBV7-9 and TRBJ1-2; TRBD1 might be the D (5 bases). Per the germline V gene, CDR1 is SEHNR and CDR2 is FQNEAQ (reference sequence). V lost 2 bases, J lost 0 bases, and 19 bases lay in between. The CDR3 consists of 18 residues. For the CDR3, the DNA is TGTGCCAGCAGCTTAAATCGTCGACAGACCAGGACTAACTATGGCTACACCTTC. Its protein is CASSLNRRQTRTNYGYTF.

J is TRBJ2-3 and V is TRBV7-3; D not resolved. Per the germline V gene, CDR1 is SGHTA and CDR2 is FQGTGA. The CDR3 consists of 14 residues. Trimming stripped 2 bases from V and 4 bases from J, with 10 bases between. DNA of the CDR3: TGTGCCAGCAGCTTAGACGGGTGGGCAGATACGCAGTATTTT. Protein sequence: CASSLDGWADTQYF.

J is TRBJ2-1 and V is TRBV12-3 or TRBV12-4; no clear D gene. The CDR3 totals 11 residues. V was shortened by 6 bases and J by 7 bases, with 7 bases between the two germline ends. The chain's CDR3 is CASRLVNEQFF. CDR3 sequence (DNA): TGTGCCAGCAGGCTAGTGAATGAGCAGTTCTTC.

This rearrangement joins TRBV18 to TRBJ1-1, with a possible D match to TRBD1 (5 bases). Germline values: CDR1 KGHSH, CDR2 LQKENI. The CDR3 covers 15 residues. Trimming removed 1 base from V and 6 bases from J, with 15 bases in between. The CDR3 region has the DNA TGTGCCAGCTCACCACAGGGGAAAGGGTTATCTGAAGCTTTCTTT. Translated, it gives CASSPQGKGLSEAFF.

V and J are TRBV4-1 and TRBJ2-7; 7 bases fit TRBD2. The V gene end was trimmed by 1 base and the J gene end by 6 bases; junction bases not matched to a gene: 6. The germline V gene has CDR1 MGHRA and CDR2 YSYEKL. The CDR3 covers 14 residues. The CDR3 sequence: CASSQVAGDVEQYF. CDR3 in DNA: TGCGCCAGCAGCCAAGTGGCGGGGGACGTCGAGCAGTACTTC.

The J gene is TRBJ2-5, the V gene TRBV4-2, with TRBD1 matching over 10 bases. V lost 4 bases and J lost 4; bases outside the gene matches: 6. The CDR3 runs 15 residues. CDR1 and CDR2 from the germline V gene are LGHNA and YNFKEQ. The CDR3 loop reads CASSRGQGQRETQYF. CDR3 nucleotide sequence: TGTGCCAGCAGCCGGGGACAGGGGCAAAGAGAGACCCAGTACTTC.

The rearrangement joins TRBV2 to TRBJ2-7, with TRBD1 matching 9 bases. This CDR3 comprises 13 residues. V lost 7 bases to trimming and J lost 5 bases; unmatched junction nucleotides: 6. CDR1 and CDR2 (germline): SNHLY, FYNNEI. In DNA form, the CDR3 reads TGTGCCAGCAAGGGGACAGGGATAGACGAGCAGTACTTC. Translated, it gives CASKGTGIDEQYF.

The genes are TRBV19 and TRBJ1-5; possible D gene TRBD1, 6 bases. Trimming shortened V by 5 bases and J by 4 bases, and 6 bases separated the two germline ends. The germline gives CDR1 LNHDA, CDR2 SQIVND (reference sequence). The CDR3 is 12 residues long. CDR3 amino acids: CASSGQNQPQHF. In nucleotides, the CDR3 is TGTGCCAGTAGTGGACAGAATCAGCCCCAGCATTTT.

The table lists this clone with a count of one. J is TRBJ1-1 and V is TRBV30; 7 nucleotides match TRBD1. Germline V gives CDR1 GTSNPN, CDR2 SVGIG (reference sequence). The CDR3 loop spans 13 amino acids. V shed 2 bases, J shed 3 bases, and the junction held 3 bases outside the gene matches. In nucleotides, the CDR3 is TGTGCCTGGAGTAAGGGGGCGGACACTGAAGCTTTCTTT. As protein: CAWSKGADTEAFF.

J is TRBJ2-3 and V is TRBV5-1; D call uncertain. The V gene's germline CDR1 is SGHRS and CDR2 YFSETQ. Trimming removed 0 bases at V and 0 bases at J, with 17 bases between. This CDR3 spans 18 amino acids. CDR3 sequence reads: CASSLELYRASSTDTQYF. The DNA of the CDR3 is TGCGCCAGCAGCTTGGAACTCTACCGAGCGTCTAGCACAGATACGCAGTATTTT.

The rearrangement links TRBV5-6 to TRBJ2-4; tentatively, D is TRBD1 (5 bases). The CDR3 consists of 15 residues. Germline V gene sequence: CDR1 SGHDT, CDR2 YYEEEE. V shed 3 bases and J shed 2 bases, with 12 bases lying between them. CDR3 nucleotides: TGTGCCAGCAGCTACCTCAGGGTATCCAAAAACATTCAGTACTTC. This sequence encodes CASSYLRVSKNIQYF. The full variable domain, its missing parts supplied by reference TRBV5-6 and TRBJ2-4, is DAGVTQSPTHLIKTRGQQVTLRCSPKSGHDTVSWYQQALGQGPQFIFQYYEEEERQRGNFPDRFSGHQFPNYSSELNVNALLLGDSALYLCASSYLRVSKNIQYFGAGTRLSVL.

Here the CDR3 reads CAIQGAIVTEAFF. The CDR3, as DNA: TGTGCCATACAGGGGGCCATTGTCACTGAAGCTTTCTTT. The V and J genes are TRBV10-3 and TRBJ1-1; 9 nucleotides match TRBD1. V was pared by 9 bases and J by 4 bases, with 6 bases of the junction left unmatched. CDR3 length equals 13 residues. Germline values: CDR1 ENHRY, CDR2 SYGVKD.

This chain uses TRBV28 with TRBJ1-5; D remains unclear. This CDR3 has 15 residues. The germline V gene encodes CDR1 MDHEN and CDR2 SYDVKM. The V end lost 2 bases, the J end lost 0 bases, and 8 bases lay between the germline ends. The DNA of the CDR3 is TGTGCCAGCAGTTTAGGCACCGATAGCAATCAGCCCCAGCATTTT. It is translated as CASSLGTDSNQPQHF.

This clone has a single count. The rearrangement joins TRBV7-7 to TRBJ2-5, with 10 positions matching TRBD1. This CDR3 spans 16 amino acids. V shed 3 bases, J shed 1 base, and the junction held 5 bases outside the gene matches. The V gene's germline CDR1 is SSHAT and CDR2 FNYEAQ (reference sequence). CDR3 sequence (DNA): TGTGCCAGCAGCTTGGCCGGGACAGGGGCCCAAGAGACCCAGTACTTC. Translated, it gives CASSLAGTGAQETQYF.

The J gene is TRBJ2-2, the V gene TRBV5-8, with TRBD1 matching over 9 bases. V shed 0 bases and J 1 base; nucleotides not matched to a gene: 1. CDR1 is SGHTS and CDR2 is YDEGEE in the germline V gene. CDR3 length: 16 amino acids. CDR3 coding DNA: TGTGCCAGCAGCTTGGACAGGGGGCTGAACACCGGGGAGCTGTTTTTT. Translated: CASSLDRGLNTGELFF.

The CDR3 region has the DNA TGTGCCAGCAGCTCTTCCGGGACAGGGTATTACAATGAGCAGTTCTTC. Protein product: CASSSSGTGYYNEQFF. The V call is TRBV9, the J call TRBJ2-1; TRBD1 aligns across 9 bases. The junction had 9 bases not matched to a gene; V was cut back by 4 bases and J by 4 bases. The CDR3 loop spans 16 amino acids. Germline V gene data show CDR1 as SGDLS and CDR2 as YYNGEE.

Concerning this clone itself: The sample has other DNA sequences that encode this CDR3 too. This chain uses TRBV9 with TRBJ2-1; 7 bases match TRBD2. This CDR3 is 15 amino acids long. The trim removed 4 bases at V and 4 bases at J, leaving 8 bases unmatched. Germline CDR1 and CDR2: SGDLS and YYNGEE. CDR3 sequence reads: CASSPRLAEYNEQFF. In nucleotides, the CDR3 is TGTGCCAGCAGCCCCCGGCTAGCGGAGTACAATGAGCAGTTCTTC.